This passage covers 14 T cell receptor beta chains from one sample sequenced in a study of blood T cell repertoires in COVID-19. Clones were read by immunoSEQ multiplex PCR, and TCRdb kept only the in-frame ones, dropping some. The sample consists of under 150,000 clones, around nine tenths of them appearing once. The sequencing input was peripheral blood. These TCRs come from a woman in her 70s who had recovered from COVID-19.

The chain recombines TRBV5-1 with TRBJ1-3; D is perhaps TRBD1 (5 bases). The CDR3 runs to 13 residues. CDR1 SGHRS and CDR2 YFSETQ come from the germline V gene. The V and J ends lost 0 bases and 4 bases respectively, with 5 bases between them. The CDR3: CASSLGQGNTIYF. CDR3 coding DNA: TGCGCCAGCAGCTTGGGACAGGGAAACACCATATATTTT.

The gene calls are TRBV18 and TRBJ1-2, with 8 bases fitting TRBD1. V dropped 4 bases and J dropped 3; count of bases not matched to a gene: 10. The CDR3 has 16 amino acids. Germline V lookup: CDR1 KGHSH, CDR2 LQKENI. This chain's CDR3 is CASSQAPGGAYYGYTF. In DNA, the CDR3 is TGTGCCAGCTCACAAGCTCCAGGGGGCGCGTACTATGGCTACACCTTC.

The CDR3 is CASSLGPGGAKNIQYF. The CDR3, as DNA: TGTGCCAGCAGCTTAGGACCCGGGGGAGCCAAAAACATTCAGTACTTC. The V and J genes are TRBV7-8 and TRBJ2-4; the D gene is possibly TRBD2 (6 bases). The V and J ends lost 1 base and 0 bases respectively, with 10 bases between them. Per germline, CDR1 SGHVS and CDR2 FQNEAQ. The CDR3 runs to 16 residues.

V is TRBV27 and J is TRBJ2-2, with TRBD2 matching over 7 bases. Germline V gives CDR1 MNHEY, CDR2 SMNVEV (reference sequence). V shed 5 bases and J 3 bases; nucleotides not matched to a gene: 12. The CDR3 length is 17 residues. CDR3 coding DNA: TGTGCCAGCAGTCCCCTGGGAGCGGGGCTAGACACCGGGGAGCTGTTTTTT. Its protein product is CASSPLGAGLDTGELFF.

The rearrangement uses TRBV28 and TRBJ1-2; a weak D match, TRBD1 (5 bases). V gave up 5 bases and J gave up 8 bases, with 21 bases separating them. From germline, CDR1 is MDHEN and CDR2 SYDVKM. CDR3 length equals 15 residues. Here the CDR3 reads CASSPPPGGKGGYTF. The CDR3 nucleotides are TGTGCCAGCAGTCCTCCCCCCGGGGGAAAAGGGGGCTACACCTTC.

V usage is TRBV7-8 and J usage is TRBJ2-7; 9 nucleotides line up with TRBD1. The ends lost 5 bases at V and 0 bases at J; junction bases unmatched: 5. CDR1 SGHVS and CDR2 FQNEAQ come from the germline V gene. The CDR3 spans 15 residues. In nucleotides, the CDR3 is TGTGCCAGCAGCAATCTGGGACAGGGCTCCTACGAGCAGTACTTC. Protein sequence: CASSNLGQGSYEQYF.

The rearrangement joins TRBV6-5 to TRBJ1-3; 7 nucleotides line up with TRBD1. Germline-derived CDR1 and CDR2 are MNHEY and SVGAGI. V trimming: 6 bases; J trimming: 2 bases; junction bases outside the gene matches: 4. CDR3 length: 14 amino acids. The CDR3 nucleotides are TGTGCCAGCAGGCCAGACAGGGCTGGAAACACCATATATTTT. This translates into CASRPDRAGNTIYF.

This chain joins TRBV9 and TRBJ2-2; 11 positions match TRBD1. The V gene's germline CDR1 is SGDLS and CDR2 YYNGEE. The CDR3 is 17 amino acids. V was pared by 2 bases and J by 2 bases, with 5 bases of the junction left unmatched. CDR3 protein: CASSVSGQGVNTGELFF. In DNA, the CDR3 is TGTGCCAGCAGCGTTTCGGGACAGGGGGTAAACACCGGGGAGCTGTTTTTT.

Regarding this clone: Other DNA sequences from this sample encode an identical CDR3 as well. This chain uses TRBV5-4 with TRBJ1-3, with D unresolved. The CDR3 contains 13 residues. V was clipped by 3 bases and J by 4 bases, with 8 bases between them. The germline V gene encodes CDR1 SGHNT and CDR2 YYREEE (reference sequence). In nucleotides, the CDR3 is TGTGCCAGCAGCTCCGGAGCGGGAAACACCATATATTTT. Translated, it gives CASSSGAGNTIYF.

This chain uses TRBV15 with TRBJ2-6; TRBD2 agrees at 7 bases. CDR1 is LNHNV and CDR2 is YYDKDF in the germline V gene (reference sequence). The CDR3 runs to 16 residues. The V and J ends lost 1 base and 1 base, in that order; junction bases with no gene match: 1. Here the CDR3 reads CATSRVGGSGANVLTF. The DNA of the CDR3 is TGTGCCACCAGCAGAGTGGGGGGGTCTGGGGCCAACGTCCTGACTTTC.

This clone was counted once. This rearrangement joins TRBV7-2 to TRBJ1-1, with D tentatively TRBD1 (5 bases). Germline loops: CDR1 SGHTA, CDR2 FQGNSA. This CDR3 has 15 residues. The V end lost 2 bases, the J end lost 2 bases, and 12 bases lay between the germline ends. The CDR3 region is CASSLHWGVNTEAFF. The CDR3 bases are TGTGCCAGCAGCTTACACTGGGGGGTAAACACTGAAGCTTTCTTT.

This clone was seen more than once but under ten times. The rearrangement links TRBV19 to TRBJ1-6; 7 nucleotides line up with TRBD1. The V segment lost 4 bases and the J segment 7 bases; nucleotides outside the gene matches: 13. The CDR3 loop spans 17 amino acids. The V gene's germline CDR1 is LNHDA and CDR2 SQIVND (reference sequence). CDR3 protein: CASSTPVGTGVNSPLHF. The CDR3 bases are TGTGCCAGTAGTACCCCAGTGGGTACAGGGGTCAATTCACCCCTCCACTTT.

This rearrangement joins TRBV6-6 to TRBJ2-7, with D maybe TRBD1 (6 bases). From germline, CDR1 is MNHNY and CDR2 SVGAGI (reference sequence). Trimming cost V 8 bases and J 1 base, with 9 bases left between them. The CDR3 has 12 amino acids. CDR3 sequence reads: CASGGQSYEQYF. DNA for the CDR3: TGTGCCAGCGGGGGCCAATCCTACGAGCAGTACTTC.

CDR3 amino acids: CASSPPGTLYNEQFF. The DNA of the CDR3 is TGTGCCAGCAGCCCTCCAGGGACTCTCTACAATGAGCAGTTCTTC. This chain uses TRBV7-2 with TRBJ2-1; TRBD2 is a possible D gene (6 bases). CDR1 is SGHTA, CDR2 FQGNSA, per germline. Trimming left V 5 bases short and J 3 bases short, with 14 bases between. The CDR3 spans 15 residues.